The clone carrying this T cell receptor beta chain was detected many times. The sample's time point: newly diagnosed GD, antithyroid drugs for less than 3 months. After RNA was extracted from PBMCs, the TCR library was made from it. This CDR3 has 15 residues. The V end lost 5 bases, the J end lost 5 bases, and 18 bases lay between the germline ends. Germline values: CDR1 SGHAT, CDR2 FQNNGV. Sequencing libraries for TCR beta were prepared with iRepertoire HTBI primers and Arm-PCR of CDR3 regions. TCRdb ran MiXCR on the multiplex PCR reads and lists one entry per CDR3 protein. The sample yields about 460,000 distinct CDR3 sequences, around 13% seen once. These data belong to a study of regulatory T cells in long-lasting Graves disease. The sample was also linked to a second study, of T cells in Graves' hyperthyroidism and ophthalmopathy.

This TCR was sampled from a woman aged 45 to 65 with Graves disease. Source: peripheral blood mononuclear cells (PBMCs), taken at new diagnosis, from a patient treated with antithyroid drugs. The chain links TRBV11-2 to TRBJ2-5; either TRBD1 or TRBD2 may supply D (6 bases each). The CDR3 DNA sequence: TGTGCCAGCAGCCCCTATTCGGGGGCGGGGGAGACCCAGTACTTC. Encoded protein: CASSPYSGAGETQYF. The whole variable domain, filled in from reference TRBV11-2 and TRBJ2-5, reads EAGVAQSPRYKIIEKRQSVAFWCNPISGHATLYWYQQILGQGPKLLIQFQNNGVVDDSQLPKDRFSAERLKGVDSTLKIQPAKLEDSAVYLCASSPYSGAGETQYFGPGTRLLVL.